This T cell receptor beta chain was captured in a study of spatial heterogeneity in lung cancer. Background on the study: Sequence detection consistently recorded a greater number of beta-chain than alpha-chain sequences. TCR and UMI combinations that were unique each appeared, on average, more than ten times in raw reads.

The sample's time point: sample taken at primary tumor resection. Unsorted whole RNA samples from tumor, nontumor lung or frozen PBMC were sequenced. Samples came from 60 to 75 TRACERx patients with untreated early-stage lung cancer. Every cDNA TCR molecule received its own unique molecular identifier. MiXCR, run by TCRdb on the 5' RACE reads, gives a single entry per CDR3 protein. The table includes around 10,000 distinct CDR3 sequences, 3.5% to 5% detected once. The CDR3 is 13 amino acids. The germline V and J ends were trimmed by 5 bases and 7 bases, with 11 bases remaining between them. Germline V CDR1 and CDR2: SGHVS, FQNEAQ. This clonotype was counted between two and nine times.

This receptor was identified in a male donor with early-stage non-small cell lung cancer. This sample comprised normal lung tissue next to the tumor, obtained at surgery. The chain joins TRBV7-8 to TRBJ2-2; D not resolved. For the CDR3, the DNA is TGTGCCAGCAGCCCGGACGTGGTCGGGGAGCTGTTTTTT. It codes for CASSPDVVGELFF.